Included here is one TCR beta chain sequence, with context. CDR3 length equals 15 residues. Trimming shortened V by 5 bases and J by 3 bases, and 13 bases separated the two germline ends. CDR1 and CDR2 (germline): LGHDT, YNNKEL (reference sequence). Profiled with immunoSEQ multiplex PCR; TCRdb holds only in-frame clones, not every one. The sample consists of about 270,000 clones, 85% to 90% of them appearing once. These data come from a study of blood T cell repertoires in COVID-19. In the study overall: Samples of COVID-19 (acute and convalescent) were obtained from the United States, Italy and Spain.

The cohort comprised adults aged about 18 to 100 years residing in approximately 25 US areas. Participants' own reports of clinical history determined their cohort assignment. This TCR derives from a young woman who had recovered from COVID-19. The genes are TRBV3-1 (or the pseudogene TRBV3-2) and TRBJ1-4; TRBD1 might be the D (6 bases). The sequenced sample was PBMCs or T cells enriched from blood (not recorded which). CDR3 protein: CASSSRQAANEKLFF. The CDR3 DNA is TGTGCCAGCAGCTCTCGACAGGCCGCTAATGAAAAACTGTTTTTT.